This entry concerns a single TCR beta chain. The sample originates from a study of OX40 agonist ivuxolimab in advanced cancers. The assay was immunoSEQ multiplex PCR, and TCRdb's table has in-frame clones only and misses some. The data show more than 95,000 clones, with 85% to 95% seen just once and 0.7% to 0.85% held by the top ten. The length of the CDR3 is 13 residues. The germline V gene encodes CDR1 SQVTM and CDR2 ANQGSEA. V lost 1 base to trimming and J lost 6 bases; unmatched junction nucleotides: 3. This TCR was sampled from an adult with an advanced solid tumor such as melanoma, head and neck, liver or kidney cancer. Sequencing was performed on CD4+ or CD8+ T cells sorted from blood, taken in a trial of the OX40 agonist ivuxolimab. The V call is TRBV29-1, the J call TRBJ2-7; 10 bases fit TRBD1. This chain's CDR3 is CSVEGTGGGEQYF. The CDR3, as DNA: TGCAGCGTTGAAGGGACAGGGGGAGGCGAGCAGTACTTC.